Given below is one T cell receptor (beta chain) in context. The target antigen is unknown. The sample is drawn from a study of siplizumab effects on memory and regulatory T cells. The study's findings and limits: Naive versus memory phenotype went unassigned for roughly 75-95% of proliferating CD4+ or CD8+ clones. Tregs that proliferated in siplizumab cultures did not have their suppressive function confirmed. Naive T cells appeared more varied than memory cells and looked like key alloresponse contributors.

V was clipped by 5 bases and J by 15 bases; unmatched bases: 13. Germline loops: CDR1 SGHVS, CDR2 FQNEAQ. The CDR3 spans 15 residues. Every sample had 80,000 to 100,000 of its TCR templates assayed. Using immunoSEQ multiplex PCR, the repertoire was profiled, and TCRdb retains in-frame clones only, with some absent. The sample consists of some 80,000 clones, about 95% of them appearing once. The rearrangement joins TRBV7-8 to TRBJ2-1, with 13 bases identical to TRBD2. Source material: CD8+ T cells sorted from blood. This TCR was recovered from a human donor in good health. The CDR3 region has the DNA TGTGCCAGCAGCGTCGCCGGGACTAGCGGGGCGGAGACGTTCTTC. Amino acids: CASSVAGTSGAETFF.